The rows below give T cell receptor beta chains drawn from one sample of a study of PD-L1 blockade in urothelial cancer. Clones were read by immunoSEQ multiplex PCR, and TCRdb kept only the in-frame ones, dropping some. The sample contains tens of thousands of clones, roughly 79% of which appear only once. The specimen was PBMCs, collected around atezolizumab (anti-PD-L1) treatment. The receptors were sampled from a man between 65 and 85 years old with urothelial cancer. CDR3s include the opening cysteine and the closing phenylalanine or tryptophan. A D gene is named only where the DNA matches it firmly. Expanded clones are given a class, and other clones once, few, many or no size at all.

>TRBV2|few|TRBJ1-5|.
TGTGCCAGCAGGCAGTGGAGCAATCAGCCCCAGCATTTT
CASRQWSNQPQHF
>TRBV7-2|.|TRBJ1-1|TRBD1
TGTGCCAGCAGCTGGACAGGGGGGCAGAACACTGAAGCTTTCTTT
CASSWTGGQNTEAFF
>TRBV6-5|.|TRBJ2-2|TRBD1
TGTGCCAGCCGTGGACAGGGCATTAACACCGGGGAGCTGTTTTTT
CASRGQGINTGELFF
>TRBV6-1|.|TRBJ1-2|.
TGTGCCAGCAGTCCCACAGGAATCTATGGCTACACCTTC
CASSPTGIYGYTF
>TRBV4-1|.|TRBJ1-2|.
TGCGCCAGCAGCCAAGGTAACAACCACCCCTATGGCTACACCTTC
CASSQGNNHPYGYTF
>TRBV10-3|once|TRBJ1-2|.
TGTGCCATCAGTGGTTCAACTATATCCTATGGCTACACCTTC
CAISGSTISYGYTF
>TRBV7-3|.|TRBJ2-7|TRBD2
TGTGCCAGCAGCTTGGCGGGCGGGAGTTCCTACGAGCAGTACTTC
CASSLAGGSSYEQYF
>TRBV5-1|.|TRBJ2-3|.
TGCGCCAGCAGCTTGGTTACAGCCACAGATACGCAGTATTTT
CASSLVTATDTQYF
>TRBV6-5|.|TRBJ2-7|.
TGTGCCAGCAGCCCCGGGTCCTACGAGCAGTACTTC
CASSPGSYEQYF
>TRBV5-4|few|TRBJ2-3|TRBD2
TGTGCCAGCAGCCAAGCGGGAGGGGGCGCAGATACGCAGTATTTT
CASSQAGGGADTQYF
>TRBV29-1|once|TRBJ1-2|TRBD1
TGCAGCGCCTGGGACAGGAGTCTTTCGGATGGCTACACCTTC
CSAWDRSLSDGYTF
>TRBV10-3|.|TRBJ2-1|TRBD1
TGTGCCATCAAGGGACAGAGTTACAATGAGCAGTTCTTC
CAIKGQSYNEQFF
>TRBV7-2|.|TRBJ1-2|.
TGTGCCAGCAGCTGGACCGGGACTACCCCTTTTTTTGTCGGCTACACCTTC
CASSWTGTTPFFVGYTF
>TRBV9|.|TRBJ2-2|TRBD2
TGTGCCAGCAGCGTAGGTCTATTATGGAGCGGGGCCACCGGGGAGCTGTTTTTT
CASSVGLLWSGATGELFF
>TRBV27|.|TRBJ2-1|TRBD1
TGTGCCAGCAGAAAGTTTAGCCGGGGGGGACAGGGGTATAATGAGCAGTTCTTC
CASRKFSRGGQGYNEQFF
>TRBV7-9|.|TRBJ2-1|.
TGTGCCAGCAGCGTTTACTTGGACAGCAGGTACAATGAGCAGTTCTTC
CASSVYLDSRYNEQFF
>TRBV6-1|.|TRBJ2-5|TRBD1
TGTGCCAGCCGTCCGACAGGGAGAGAGACCCAGTACTTC
CASRPTGRETQYF
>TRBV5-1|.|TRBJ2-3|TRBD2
TGCGCCAGCAGCTTAGCGGGGGGACTCACAGATACGCAGTATTTT
CASSLAGGLTDTQYF
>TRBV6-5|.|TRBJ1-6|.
TGTGCCACCCGAAGGGGCAGTAATTCACCCCTCCACTTT
CATRRGSNSPLHF
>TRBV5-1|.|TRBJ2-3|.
TGCGCCAGCAGCTTGGCCGGGAGAGGATTTGATACGCAGTATTTT
CASSLAGRGFDTQYF
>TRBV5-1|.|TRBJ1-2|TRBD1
TGCGCCAGCAGCGGAACGGGACAGGGTAACTATGGCTACACCTTC
CASSGTGQGNYGYTF
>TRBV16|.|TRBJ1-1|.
TGTGCCAGCAGCCAATCGGCAGGGAACACTGAAGCTTTCTTT
CASSQSAGNTEAFF
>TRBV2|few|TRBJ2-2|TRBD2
TGTGCCAGCAGGGGACTAGCAGGAGGAGGCGGGGAGCTGTTTTTT
CASRGLAGGGGELFF
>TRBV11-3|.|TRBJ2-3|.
TGTGCCAGCAGCCCAGACCAGACGGAGGGGGATACGCAGTATTTT
CASSPDQTEGDTQYF